Each of the 12 T cell receptor beta chains below was sequenced from the same sample in a study of memory CD4+ T cells and cytomegalovirus serostatus. Single viable CD3+CD4+CD8-CD45RO+ cells were sorted as the memory CD4+ T cells. Measured with immunoSEQ multiplex PCR; TCRdb has only the in-frame clones, and not every one. The profile shows about 48,000 clones, just under 80% of them singletons. The source material was memory CD4+ T cells from blood. The source is an adult in good health and CMV-seronegative.

The chain employs TRBV6-1 and TRBJ1-1; D is undetermined. V was shortened by 6 bases and J by 3 bases, with 11 bases between the two germline ends. The CDR3 totals 13 residues. CDR1 is MNHNS, CDR2 SASEGT, per germline. The CDR3 sequence is CASRPTRYTEAFF. The DNA of the CDR3 is TGTGCCAGCAGGCCGACAAGATACACTGAAGCTTTCTTT.

The CDR3 here is CASSLALAGYNEQFF. The CDR3, as DNA: TGTGCCAGCAGCTTAGCACTAGCGGGATACAATGAGCAGTTCTTC. The rearrangement links TRBV7-2 to TRBJ2-1; 10 positions agree with TRBD2. The V and J ends lost 0 bases and 4 bases, in that order; junction bases with no gene match: 0. Germline-derived CDR1 and CDR2 are SGHTA and FQGNSA. The CDR3 length is 15 residues.

V and J are TRBV6-1 and TRBJ1-5; D is undetermined. V was shortened by 4 bases and J by 4 bases, with 5 bases between the two germline ends. This CDR3 contains 12 residues. Germline assignment: CDR1 MNHNS and CDR2 SASEGT. CDR3 in amino acids: CASSALNQPQHF. Written as DNA, the CDR3 is TGTGCCAGCAGTGCCCTGAATCAGCCCCAGCATTTT.

The V gene is TRBV30, the J gene TRBJ1-5, with a tentative D call TRBD1 (5 bases). Germline V CDR1 and CDR2: GTSNPN, SVGIG (reference sequence). The CDR3 loop spans 15 amino acids. Trimming removed 2 bases at V and 0 bases at J, with 11 bases between. DNA for the CDR3: TGTGCCTGGAGTTGGGGGTCGGATAGCAATCAGCCCCAGCATTTT. Translating gives CAWSWGSDSNQPQHF.

This sequence joins TRBV28 and TRBJ2-1; TRBD2 matches at 7 bases. CDR1 and CDR2 from the germline V gene are MDHEN and SYDVKM. The J segment lost 10 bases and the V segment lost 6 bases, leaving 9 bases of the junction unmatched. The CDR3 has 13 amino acids. CDR3 nucleotide sequence: TGTGCCAGCAGGAGCGGGACCCCGGGCGAGCAGTTCTTC. Amino acid sequence: CASRSGTPGEQFF. Supplemented by reference TRBV28 and TRBJ2-1, the full variable domain reads DVKVTQSSRYLVKRTGEKVFLECVQDMDHENMFWYRQDPGLGLRLIYFSYDVKMKEKGDIPEGYSVSREKKERFSLILESASTNQTSMYLCASRSGTPGEQFFGPGTRLTVL.

V and J are TRBV11-2 and TRBJ1-2; 7 bases fit TRBD1. With V trimmed by 5 bases and J by 1 base, 13 bases remained unmatched. CDR1 and CDR2 from the germline V gene are SGHAT and FQNNGV. CDR3 length: 17 residues. The CDR3 DNA follows: TGTGCCAGCAGCCCCCGGGGGAAGGGGGCGAGTAACTATGGCTACACCTTC. It is translated as CASSPRGKGASNYGYTF.

The gene calls are TRBV5-6 and TRBJ2-4; the D is unclear. Germline V gives CDR1 SGHDT, CDR2 YYEEEE. V lost 4 bases to trimming and J lost 9 bases, with 14 bases between them. The CDR3 is made up of 13 amino acids. The CDR3, as DNA: TGTGCCAGCAGCCCCCGGCGAAGGTCCATTCAGTACTTC. This gives the protein CASSPRRRSIQYF.

This sequence joins TRBV6-5 and TRBJ2-6; D is unresolved. Germline values: CDR1 MNHEY, CDR2 SVGAGI. Trimming left V 8 bases short and J 0 bases short, with 8 bases between. The CDR3 spans 14 residues. The DNA for the CDR3 is TGTGCCAGCCAGTTACTCTCTGGGGCCAACGTCCTGACTTTC. Translating it yields CASQLLSGANVLTF.

This clone turned up a few times. The V gene is TRBV5-1, the J gene TRBJ1-5, with TRBD1 as a possible D gene (5 bases). This CDR3 region has 14 residues. CDR1 is SGHRS, CDR2 YFSETQ, per germline. V lost 4 bases and J lost 2, with 10 bases in between. CDR3 amino acids: CASSAGVGNQPQHF. The CDR3 bases are TGCGCCAGCAGCGCGGGGGTTGGCAATCAGCCCCAGCATTTT.

The chain employs TRBV27 and TRBJ1-5; D is uncertain. Germline CDR1 and CDR2: MNHEY and SMNVEV (reference sequence). Trimming shortened V by 5 bases and J by 3 bases, and 8 bases separated the two germline ends. The CDR3 has 13 amino acids. The CDR3 bases are TGTGCCAGCAGTAGCTCAAACAATCAGCCCCAGCATTTT. The encoded protein is CASSSSNNQPQHF.

The V call is TRBV5-1, the J call TRBJ2-2, with TRBD1 as a possible D gene (6 bases). Deletions cut 4 bases from V and 2 bases from J, with 15 bases between. The CDR3 has 16 amino acids. CDR1 is SGHRS and CDR2 is YFSETQ in the germline V gene. This chain's CDR3 is CASSLAQGVNTGELFF. The CDR3 bases are TGCGCCAGCAGCCTTGCACAGGGAGTCAACACCGGGGAGCTGTTTTTT.

This clone occurred once. The CDR3, as DNA: TGTGCCAGCAGCTCCCGGGCCTTAATCTACACCTTC. It yields the protein CASSSRALIYTF. V and J are TRBV5-4 and TRBJ1-2; D remains unclear. V lost 3 bases to trimming and J lost 10 bases, with 13 bases between them. Germline CDR1 reads SGHNT; CDR2 reads YYREEE (reference sequence). The CDR3 runs 12 residues.